This T cell receptor (beta chain) was obtained from a study of CD4 T cells in relation to SARS-CoV-2 and coronaviruses. Regarding this clone: Its target is unknown.

Repertoires were generated with immunoSEQ multiplex PCR, while TCRdb's copy carries only in-frame clones and drops some. The data contain roughly 23,000 clones, 60% to 80% of them singletons. Unexposed donor CD4+ T cells date from 2011-2018, before the COVID-19 pandemic. The cells were cultured for under twelve days before CD4+ T cells were isolated. Sequenced input: CD4+ T cells from PBMCs, cultured in vitro. This TCR was recovered from a human donor in good health.

DNA of the CDR3: TGTGCCAGCAGCCAAGATTCCGCCCCTTTGAACAATGAGCAGTTCTTC. Translated: CASSQDSAPLNNEQFF. The chain employs TRBV4-2 and TRBJ2-1; D remains unclear. Germline assignment: CDR1 LGHNA and CDR2 YNFKEQ. V was trimmed by 0 bases and J by 5 bases, leaving 14 bases between them. The CDR3 covers 16 residues.